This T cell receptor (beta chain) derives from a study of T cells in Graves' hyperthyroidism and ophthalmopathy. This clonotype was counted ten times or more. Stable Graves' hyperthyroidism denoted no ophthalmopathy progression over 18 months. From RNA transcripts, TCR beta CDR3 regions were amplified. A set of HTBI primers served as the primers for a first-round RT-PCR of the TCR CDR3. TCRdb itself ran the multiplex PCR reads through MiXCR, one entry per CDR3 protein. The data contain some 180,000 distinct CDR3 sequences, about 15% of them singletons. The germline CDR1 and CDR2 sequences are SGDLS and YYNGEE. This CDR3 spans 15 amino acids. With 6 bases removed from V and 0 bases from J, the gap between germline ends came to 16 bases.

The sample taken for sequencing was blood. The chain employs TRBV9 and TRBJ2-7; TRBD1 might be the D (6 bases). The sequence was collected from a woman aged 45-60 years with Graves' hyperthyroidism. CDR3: CASNRVPNFSYEQYF. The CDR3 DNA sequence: TGTGCCAGCAACAGGGTCCCGAATTTCTCCTACGAGCAGTACTTC.